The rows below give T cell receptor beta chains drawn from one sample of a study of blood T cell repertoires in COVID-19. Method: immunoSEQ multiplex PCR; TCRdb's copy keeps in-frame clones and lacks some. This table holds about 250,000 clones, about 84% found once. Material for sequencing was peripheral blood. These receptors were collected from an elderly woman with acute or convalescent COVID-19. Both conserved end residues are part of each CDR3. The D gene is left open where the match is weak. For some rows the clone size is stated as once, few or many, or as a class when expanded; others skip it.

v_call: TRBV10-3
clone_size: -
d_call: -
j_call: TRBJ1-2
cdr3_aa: CAISWGGGNNGYTF
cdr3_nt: TGTGCCATCAGCTGGGGAGGAGGGAACAATGGCTACACCTTC

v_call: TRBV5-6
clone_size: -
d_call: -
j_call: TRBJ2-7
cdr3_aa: CASSIPGRNSYEQYF
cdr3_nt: TGTGCCAGCAGCATTCCAGGGAGGAATTCATACGAGCAGTACTTC

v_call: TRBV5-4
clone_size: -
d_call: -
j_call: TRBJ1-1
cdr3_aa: CASSPLSGENTEAFF
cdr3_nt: TGTGCCAGCAGCCCGTTATCAGGTGAGAACACTGAAGCTTTCTTT

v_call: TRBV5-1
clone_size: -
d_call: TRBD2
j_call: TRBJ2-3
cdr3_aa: CASSFTSGGFDTQYF
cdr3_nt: TGCGCCAGCAGCTTTACTAGCGGGGGGTTCGATACGCAGTATTTT

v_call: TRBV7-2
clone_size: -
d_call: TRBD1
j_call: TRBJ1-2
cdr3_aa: CASSLGTGVDYGYTF
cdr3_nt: TGTGCCAGCAGCTTAGGGACAGGGGTGGACTATGGCTACACCTTC

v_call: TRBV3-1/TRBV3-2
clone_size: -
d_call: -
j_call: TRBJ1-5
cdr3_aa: CASSLGQLNQPQHF
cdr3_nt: TGTGCCAGCAGCCTAGGACAGCTCAATCAGCCCCAGCATTTT

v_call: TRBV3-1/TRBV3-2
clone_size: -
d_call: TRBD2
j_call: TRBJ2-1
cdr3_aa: CASSRRYTSGRADEQFF
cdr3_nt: TGTGCCAGCAGCCGACGTTATACTAGCGGGAGGGCCGATGAGCAGTTCTTC

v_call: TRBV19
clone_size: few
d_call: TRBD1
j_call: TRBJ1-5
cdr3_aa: CASSIRKDRLNQPQHF
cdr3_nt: TGTGCCAGTAGTATCCGAAAGGACAGGCTCAATCAGCCCCAGCATTTT

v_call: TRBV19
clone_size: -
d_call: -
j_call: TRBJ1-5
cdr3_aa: CASSMGQGSNQPQHF
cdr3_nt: TGTGCCAGTAGTATGGGCCAGGGGAGCAATCAGCCCCAGCATTTT

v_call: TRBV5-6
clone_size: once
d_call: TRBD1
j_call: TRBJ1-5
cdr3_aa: CASSRDRVQPQHF
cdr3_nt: TGTGCCAGCAGCCGGGACAGGGTACAACCCCAGCATTTT

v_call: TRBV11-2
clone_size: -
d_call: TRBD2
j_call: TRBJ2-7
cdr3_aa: CASSFRTSGRAYSYEQYF
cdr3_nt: TGTGCCAGCAGCTTCCGGACTAGCGGGAGGGCCTACTCCTACGAGCAGTACTTC